This entry concerns a single TCR beta chain. Its specificity is unknown. Data came from immunoSEQ multiplex PCR; TCRdb stores just in-frame clones and leaves some out. Here the sample spans around 200,000 clones, roughly 92% being singletons. This specimen comes from a study of T cell responses to AZD1222 COVID-19 vaccine. The CDR3 length is 13 residues. V was clipped by 4 bases and J by 0 bases, with 7 bases between them. Germline V gene sequence: CDR1 LGHNT, CDR2 FRNRAP. Study-level results: Regions left unmutated in variants are reportedly the target of nearly half of spike-specific TCRs.

V gene TRBV12-5 combines with J gene TRBJ2-7, with D unresolved. This clonotype was obtained from an adult who received the AZD1222 COVID-19 vaccine. The input for sequencing was peripheral blood, taken 28 days after the second AZD1222 dose. The CDR3 nucleotides are TGTGCTAGTGGTTCTCCCGCCTCCTACGAGCAGTACTTC. It encodes CASGSPASYEQYF.